Presented here are 12 T cell receptor beta chains from one specimen sequenced in a study of blood T cell repertoires in COVID-19 (dated by TCRdb to about 2020). The method was the immunoSEQ multiplex PCR assay. Drawn from immuneACCESS, this table holds only the in-frame rearrangements with V and J called that TCRdb kept. Clones are partly lost; checked studies trace under half to an unresolved V gene and leave the rest unexplained. The sample records hundreds of thousands of clones, approximately 89% of which are singletons. Of the sample, roughly 2.8% is held by the ten largest clones. Sequencing was carried out using PBMCs or T cells enriched from blood (not recorded which). The receptor source for this set is a woman aged 45-65 years who had been exposed to COVID-19.

This chain connects TRBV5-1 to TRBJ2-1; D gene uncertain. V was trimmed by 0 bases and J by 3 bases, leaving 7 bases between them. The CDR3 is 14 amino acids. Germline V gene data show CDR1 as SGHRS and CDR2 as YFSETQ. The chain's CDR3 is CASSLEYGYNEQFF. Here the CDR3 DNA reads TGCGCCAGCAGCTTGGAGTACGGCTACAATGAGCAGTTCTTC.

The CDR3 sequence is CASSNGGAGLGANVLTF. The CDR3, as DNA: TGTGCCAGCAGCAACGGGGGGGCAGGGCTCGGGGCCAACGTCCTGACTTTC. The chain recombines TRBV5-4 with TRBJ2-6; 8 bases fit TRBD2. V was clipped by 4 bases and J by 4 bases; unmatched bases: 10. The CDR3 has 17 residues. The germline gives CDR1 SGHNT, CDR2 YYREEE (reference sequence).

This rearrangement joins TRBV3-1 (or the pseudogene TRBV3-2) to TRBJ2-2; D possibly corresponds to TRBD2 (6 bases). The ends were cut back, 4 bases at V and 6 bases at J, with 12 bases in the middle. This CDR3 spans 14 amino acids. CDR1 and CDR2 (germline): LGHDT, YNNKEL (reference sequence). Written as DNA, the CDR3 is TGTGCCAGCAGCCTTCCTCTAGCGTCCGGGGAGCTGTTTTTT. The encoded protein is CASSLPLASGELFF.

The chain links TRBV20-1 to TRBJ2-4, with 9 bases that match TRBD2. The V gene end was trimmed by 3 bases and the J gene end by 12 bases; junction bases not matched to a gene: 9. Germline CDR1 reads DFQATT; CDR2 reads SNEGSKA (reference sequence). This CDR3 comprises 13 residues. DNA for the CDR3: TGCAGTGCTAGTGGCCCTAGCGGGGCTTATCAGTACTTC. Translated, it gives CSASGPSGAYQYF.

The J gene is TRBJ1-2, the V gene TRBV5-8; TRBD1 matches at 7 bases. The length of the CDR3 is 13 residues. Germline V gives CDR1 SGHTS, CDR2 YDEGEE. Unmatched junction bases numbered 11, after V lost 2 bases and J lost 13 bases. This chain's CDR3 is CASSFARTGGCTF. The CDR3, as DNA: TGTGCCAGCAGCTTCGCGAGGACAGGCGGATGCACCTTC. The full variable domain, rest sourced from reference TRBV5-8 and TRBJ1-2, is EAGVTQSPTHLIKTRGQQATLRCSPISGHTSVYWYQQALGLGLQFLLWYDEGEERNRGNFPPRFSGRQFPNYSSELNVNALELEDSALYLCASSFARTGGCTFGSGTRLTVV.

This clone was counted a single time. The V call is TRBV15, the J call TRBJ2-2, with 11 bases lining up with TRBD1. V lost 6 bases, J lost 4 bases, and 4 bases stayed unmatched. The CDR3 runs 15 residues. CDR1 is LNHNV, CDR2 YYDKDF, per germline (reference sequence). The DNA of the CDR3 is TGTGCCACCAGAAGGGACAGGGGGGCCACCGGGGAGCTGTTTTTT. The encoded protein is CATRRDRGATGELFF.

The V gene is TRBV5-6, the J gene TRBJ1-5; 7 bases map to TRBD1. The CDR3 loop spans 15 amino acids. The germline CDR1 and CDR2 sequences are SGHDT and YYEEEE. J was trimmed by 4 bases and V by 0 bases; bases with no gene match: 4. CDR3 sequence (DNA): TGTGCCAGCAGCTTGGGACAGGGCTTTAATCAGCCCCAGCATTTT. Amino acid sequence: CASSLGQGFNQPQHF.

V and J are TRBV10-3 and TRBJ2-3, with D unclear. The V gene lost 5 bases and the J gene lost 0 bases, with 6 bases spanning the gap. The length of the CDR3 is 13 residues. CDR1 and CDR2 from the germline V gene are ENHRY and SYGVKD. The CDR3 spells CAISMSSTDTQYF. The CDR3 DNA reads as TGTGCCATCAGTATGAGTAGCACAGATACGCAGTATTTT.

V is TRBV28 and J is TRBJ1-4; weak D call: TRBD1 (6 bases). The germline V gene encodes CDR1 MDHEN and CDR2 SYDVKM. V lost 7 bases, J lost 8 bases, and 17 bases lay in between. The CDR3 runs 14 residues. The CDR3 region has the DNA TGTGCCAGCAACCTAGGGGGGGCCAGAGAAAAACTGTTTTTT. This gives the protein CASNLGGAREKLFF.

The genes are TRBV10-3 and TRBJ2-3, with 9 positions matching TRBD2. V lost 1 base, J lost 0 bases, and 5 bases stayed unmatched. This CDR3 is built from 17 residues. Germline-derived CDR1 and CDR2 are ENHRY and SYGVKD. Here the CDR3 reads CAISEYHGLASTDTQYF. As DNA, the CDR3 is TGTGCCATCAGTGAGTATCACGGACTAGCGAGCACAGATACGCAGTATTTT.

Only one count was recorded for this clone. This chain joins TRBV5-4 and TRBJ1-6; D gene uncertain. The germline CDR1 and CDR2 sequences are SGHNT and YYREEE (reference sequence). Trimming took off 0 bases at V and 8 bases at J, with 12 bases between the two ends. The CDR3 consists of 15 residues. The CDR3 DNA sequence: TGTGCCAGCAGCTTGGCGACAAGGAAAGATTCACCCCTCCACTTT. This encodes CASSLATRKDSPLHF.

This chain connects TRBV15 to TRBJ2-3, with 7 bases lining up with TRBD2. Germline-derived CDR1 and CDR2 are LNHNV and YYDKDF (reference sequence). With V trimmed by 1 base and J by 4 bases, 5 bases remained unmatched. The CDR3 spans 15 residues. CDR3 DNA sequence: TGTGCCACCAGCAGAGGGGGGGGACCCCCAGATACGCAGTATTTT. It is translated as CATSRGGGPPDTQYF.